Listed here is a single TCR beta chain. The junction and the germline gene differ at one end; a read error may be behind it. Additional DNA sequences in this sample encode the identical CDR3. This sample was taken from a study of blood T cell repertoires in COVID-19. Methods used by the authors: Nucleated cell counts were estimated from reference gene primer amplification. Some clones are missing from TCRdb's copy, which holds only in-frame ones; the method was immunoSEQ multiplex PCR. V and J calls and clone size are copied from that table; D and trimming were computed from the DNA. Of approximately 230,000 clones in the sample, 88% are singletons; the top ten hold roughly 14%. Which cohort a participant joined came from the clinical history participants gave. The CDR3 loop spans 14 amino acids. CDR1 is SGHTA, CDR2 FQGNSA, per germline.

The V call is TRBV7-2, the J call TRBJ2-7; maybe TRBD1 (6 bases). Sample: PBMCs or T cells enriched from blood (not recorded which). The clonotype comes from a woman in her forties or fifties with acute COVID-19. In DNA form, the CDR3 reads TGTGCCAGTAGCTTAGCTCGCAGGGGTGGCGAGCAGTACTTC. Amino acids: CASSLARRGGEQYF.